This T cell receptor beta chain was identified during a study of response to subunit inactivated influenza vaccine. MiXCR, applied by TCRdb to the RT-PCR reads, yields one record per CDR3 protein. Altogether around 710,000 distinct CDR3 sequences are present, 11% to 15% being singletons, with the ten largest covering around 6.5%. CDR1 is MNHNS and CDR2 is SASEGT in the germline V gene. The CDR3 sequence is 17 residues long. The V and J ends lost 6 bases and 2 bases, in that order; junction bases with no gene match: 13. This clonotype was seen repeatedly, ten times or more. The input for sequencing was PBMCs from blood, taken less than 15 days before vaccination. The source is a man aged 50-60 years who received an inactivated influenza vaccine. The V and J genes are TRBV6-1 and TRBJ2-3; TRBD2 agrees at 8 bases. Here the CDR3 DNA reads TGTGCCAGCAGCCACCACCGCGGGGGGAAATCCACAGATACGCAGTATTTT. Translated: CASSHHRGGKSTDTQYF.